The 2 T cell receptor beta chains below were found in one sample sequenced in a study of blood T cell repertoires in COVID-19. Generated by immunoSEQ multiplex PCR, the TCRdb table keeps only in-frame clones and is missing some. The table records hundreds of thousands of clones, more than 75% of them present only once. Sequenced material: peripheral blood. These receptor sequences come from a man aged 60 to 75 with acute or convalescent COVID-19.

The V call is TRBV12-3 or TRBV12-4, the J call TRBJ2-7; D might be TRBD2 (5 bases). V lost 6 bases and J 7 bases, leaving 16 bases between the germline ends. This CDR3 is built from 13 residues. The CDR3 bases are TGTGCCAGCAGCCCCGGACCGAGGAGGGAGCAGTACTTC. It specifies CASSPGPRREQYF.

This chain links TRBV11-2 with TRBJ1-5; possible D gene TRBD1, 5 bases. Per germline, CDR1 SGHAT and CDR2 FQNNGV. The CDR3 covers 14 residues. V dropped 5 bases and J dropped 0 bases, with 8 bases sitting between them. CDR3 region: CASSPTVSNQPQHF. CDR3 DNA sequence: TGTGCCAGCAGCCCGACAGTTAGCAATCAGCCCCAGCATTTT. The whole variable domain, filled in from reference TRBV11-2 and TRBJ1-5, reads EAGVAQSPRYKIIEKRQSVAFWCNPISGHATLYWYQQILGQGPKLLIQFQNNGVVDDSQLPKDRFSAERLKGVDSTLKIQPAKLEDSAVYLCASSPTVSNQPQHFGDGTRLSIL.